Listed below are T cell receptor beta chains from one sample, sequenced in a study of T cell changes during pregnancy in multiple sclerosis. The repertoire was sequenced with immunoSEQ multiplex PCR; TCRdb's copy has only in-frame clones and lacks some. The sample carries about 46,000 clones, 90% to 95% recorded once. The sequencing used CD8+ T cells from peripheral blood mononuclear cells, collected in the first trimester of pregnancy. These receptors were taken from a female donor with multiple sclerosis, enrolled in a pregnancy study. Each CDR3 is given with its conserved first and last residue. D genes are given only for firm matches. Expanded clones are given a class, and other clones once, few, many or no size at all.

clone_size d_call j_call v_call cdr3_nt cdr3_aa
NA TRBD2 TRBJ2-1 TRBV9 TGTGCCAGCAGCGAGACAAGCGGGAGGGCCCTTATGGAGCAGTTCTTC CASSETSGRALMEQFF
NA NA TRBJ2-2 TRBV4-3 TGCGCCAGCAGCTACGGGACAAGTAGGGAGCTGTTTTTT CASSYGTSRELFF
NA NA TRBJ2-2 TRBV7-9 TGTGCCAGCACCCCGGGAGACCTGAACACCGGGGAGCTGTTTTTT CASTPGDLNTGELFF
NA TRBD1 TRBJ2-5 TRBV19 TGTGCCAGTAGTATAGGCGGGACAGGGGGAGAGACCCAGTACTTC CASSIGGTGGETQYF
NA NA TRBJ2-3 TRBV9 TGTGCCAGCAGCGTAGATGAAGCAATCTTTAGCACAGATACGCAGTATTTT CASSVDEAIFSTDTQYF
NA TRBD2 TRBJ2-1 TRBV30 TGTGCCTGGCAACCGGGACTAGTTACTAATGAGCAGTTCTTC CAWQPGLVTNEQFF
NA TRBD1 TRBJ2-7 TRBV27 TGTGCCAGCAGTTTAAAGGCCGTGGACAGGATCTCCTACGAGCAGTACTTC CASSLKAVDRISYEQYF
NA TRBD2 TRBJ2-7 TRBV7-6 TGTGCCAGCAGCCCGACTAGCGGGGGAGGGGAGCAGTACTTC CASSPTSGGGEQYF
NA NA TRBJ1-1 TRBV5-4 TGTGCCAGCAGTACCGGCTGGAGCACTGAAGCTTTCTTT CASSTGWSTEAFF
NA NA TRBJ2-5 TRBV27 TGTGCCAGCAGTTTAGCAGGGATCCAAGAGACCCAGTACTTC CASSLAGIQETQYF
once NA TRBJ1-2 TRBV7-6 TGTGCCAGCAGCTTAGGTCTCACAGGGACAATGGGCGACTATGGCTACACCTTC CASSLGLTGTMGDYGYTF
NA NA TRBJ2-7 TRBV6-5 TGTGCCAGCAGCACAGGGATTTCCACCTACGAGCAGTACTTC CASSTGISTYEQYF
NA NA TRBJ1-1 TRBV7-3 TGTGCCAGCAGCTTATTAGGGGCGGACACTGAAGCTTTCTTT CASSLLGADTEAFF
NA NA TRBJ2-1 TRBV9 TGTGCCAGCAGCGTGGAGGAGTACAATGAGCAGTTCTTC CASSVEEYNEQFF
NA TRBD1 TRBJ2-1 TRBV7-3 TGTGCCAGCAGCTCGGGACAGGGGGCTGATGAGCAGTTCTTC CASSSGQGADEQFF
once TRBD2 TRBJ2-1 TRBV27 TGTGCCAGCACCCCGGCGGGGGGGCGGGTTCAGCAGTTCTTC CASTPAGGRVQQFF
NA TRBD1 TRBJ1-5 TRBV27 TGTGCCAGCAGTTCTCGGACAGGTTGGGGACAGCCCCAGCATTTT CASSSRTGWGQPQHF
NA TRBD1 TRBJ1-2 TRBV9 TGTGCCAGCAGGGGGACAGAGGATGGCTACACCTTC CASRGTEDGYTF
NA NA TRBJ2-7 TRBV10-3 TGTGCCATCAGTGAGACAGCGACAGGTAACTCCTACGAGCAGTACTTC CAISETATGNSYEQYF
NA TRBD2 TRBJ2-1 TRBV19 TGTGCCAGTAACCCGGGAGGGCCCCACAATGAGCAGTTCTTC CASNPGGPHNEQFF
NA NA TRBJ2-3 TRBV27 TGTGCCAGCTCTATAAACACAGATACGCAGTATTTT CASSINTDTQYF
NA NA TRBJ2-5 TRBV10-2 TGCGCCAGCAGTGGGGCAGGAAAAGAGACCCAGTACTTC CASSGAGKETQYF
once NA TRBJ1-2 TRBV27 TGTGCCAGCAGTTTGGACAGCTCGTATGGCTACACCTTC CASSLDSSYGYTF
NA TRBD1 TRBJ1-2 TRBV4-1 TGCGCCAGCAGCCATCCAGGGGGTGGTGGCTACACCTTC CASSHPGGGGYTF
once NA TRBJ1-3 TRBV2 TGTGCCAGCAGTGAGGGGGGTCGGATTGGAAACACCATATATTTT CASSEGGRIGNTIYF
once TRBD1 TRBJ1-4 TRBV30 TGTGCCTACTTACAGGGGGCCTCTGAAAAACTGTTTTTT CAYLQGASEKLFF